This entry describes one TCR beta chain. Its antigen is not known. This CDR3 has 15 amino acids. Germline CDR1 is LGHNA and CDR2 is YNFKEQ. This specimen belongs to a study of T cells expressing NK-cell markers. In generating TCR beta cDNA, 5'RACE template switching with UMIs was used. Using the 5' RACE reads, TCRdb records one entry per CDR3 protein without DNA. This table holds 200,000 to 300,000 distinct CDR3 sequences. Whole-study results and caveats: Expanded clones of NKG2C+ T cells had an unclear HCMV specificity.

The TCR originated in a woman between 18 and 69 years old in good health. The V and J genes are TRBV4-2 and TRBJ2-6. Sequencing was performed on blood T cells: a sorted CD56 or NKG2C T cell subset, CD4+ or CD8+ T cells, or bulk PBMC T cells (not recorded which). CDR3 sequence reads: CASSQVWSGANVLTF.